This T cell receptor beta chain was identified during a study of T-cell reconstitution after alpha-beta-depleted transplantation in children. There are 19 residues in the CDR3. The V gene's germline CDR1 is SGDLS and CDR2 YYNGEE. Trimming took 0 bases from V and 2 from J, leaving 21 bases between them. As it was prepared, the TCRbeta library received unique molecular identifiers. TCRdb re-called the PCR reads through MiXCR, storing one row per CDR3 protein. The sample shows fewer than 750,000 distinct CDR3 sequences, under 25% of them seen only once. This clonotype was detected many times. What it recognizes is unknown. Findings of the study overall: Surviving recipient T cells and intrathymic progenitors accounted for some patients' high TCRbeta diversity at day 60. After transplant, at about two months, alpha-beta T cells were reportedly derived from several hundred expanded graft clones. Most T-cell counts and diversity one year after the transplant came from T cells that were newly produced.

The receptor was isolated from a boy younger than two who had a stem cell transplant for acute myeloid leukemia, so the T cells may come from the graft donor. This specimen consisted of PBMCs, mostly from graft donor cells, obtained 360 days after TCRalphabeta/CD19-depleted stem cell transplant. The chain carries TRBV9 and TRBJ2-1; D tentatively reads TRBD1 or TRBD2 (6 bases each). CDR3 loop: CASSVGQEGWGRTYNEQFF. The CDR3 nucleotides are TGTGCCAGCAGCGTAGGTCAGGAGGGTTGGGGGCGCACCTACAATGAGCAGTTCTTC.